This passage covers 25 T cell receptor beta chains from one sample sequenced in a study of T-cell reconstitution after alpha-beta-depleted transplantation in children. The authors prepared the TCRbeta library with unique molecular identifiers. Via MiXCR, TCRdb re-called the PCR reads, giving one row per CDR3 protein. The repertoire holds 120,000 or so distinct CDR3 sequences, 10% seen once, with 8% in the top ten. This specimen consisted of PBMCs from the stem cell graft donor, obtained from the stem cell graft. These receptors were obtained from a human donor who donated a stem cell graft to a child with acute lymphoblastic leukemia.

This clonotype showed up many times. The gene calls are TRBV29-1 and TRBJ2-7; 13 positions agree with TRBD2. The CDR3 loop spans 14 amino acids. V shed 4 bases, J shed 5 bases, and the junction held 5 bases outside the gene matches. The germline V gene encodes CDR1 SQVTM and CDR2 ANQGSEA. The CDR3 loop is CSVASGLAGDEQYF. CDR3 nucleotides: TGCAGCGTTGCCTCCGGACTAGCGGGAGACGAGCAGTACTTC.

This clonotype was counted ten times or more. The chain uses TRBV25-1 and TRBJ2-5, with TRBD1 matching 7 bases. Trimming cost V 3 bases and J 1 base; bases outside gene matches: 11. The CDR3 covers 17 residues. The germline V gene encodes CDR1 MGHDK and CDR2 SYGVNS. The CDR3 here is CASSDRTGDRFQETQYF. As DNA, the CDR3 is TGTGCCAGCAGTGACCGCACAGGGGACAGATTCCAAGAGACCCAGTACTTC.

This clonotype was detected ten times or more. The chain is built from TRBV18 and TRBJ2-1; D gene ambiguous. From germline, CDR1 is KGHSH and CDR2 LQKENI. The CDR3 length is 12 residues. Deletions cut 2 bases from V and 11 bases from J, with 10 bases between. This chain's CDR3 is CASSPTDGQQFF. The CDR3 DNA is TGTGCCAGCTCACCAACCGACGGACAGCAGTTCTTC.

This clonotype was seen ten or more times. The chain combines TRBV5-1 with TRBJ2-1; 13 bases map to TRBD2. The length of the CDR3 is 16 residues. Unmatched junction bases numbered 3, after V lost 2 bases and J lost 4 bases. The V gene's germline CDR1 is SGHRS and CDR2 YFSETQ. CDR3 sequence (DNA): TGCGCCAGCAGCTTATCGGGACTAGCGGGATACAATGAGCAGTTCTTC. Its protein product is CASSLSGLAGYNEQFF.

This clonotype was seen many times. The chain employs TRBV6-5 and TRBJ2-1; TRBD1 aligns across 7 bases. The V and J ends lost 2 bases and 7 bases, in that order; junction bases with no gene match: 2. Germline V CDR1 and CDR2: MNHEY, SVGAGI. The CDR3 sequence is 13 residues long. The CDR3 region has the DNA TGTGCCAGCAGTTACGGACAGGCGAATGAGCAGTTCTTC. Its translation: CASSYGQANEQFF.

This clonotype was observed at least ten times. CDR3 nucleotides: TGTGCCAGCAGCCCTCGCGGGAGCTCCTACAATGAGCAGTTCTTC. Encoded protein: CASSPRGSSYNEQFF. V and J are TRBV9 and TRBJ2-1; 7 bases map to TRBD2. The V gene end was trimmed by 4 bases and the J gene end by 0 bases; junction bases not matched to a gene: 4. The V gene's germline CDR1 is SGDLS and CDR2 YYNGEE. The CDR3 is 15 residues long.

In its sample, this clonotype was seen many times. The J gene is TRBJ2-1, the V gene TRBV20-1; tentative D call: TRBD1 (6 bases). The CDR3 contains 17 residues. The germline V gene has CDR1 DFQATT and CDR2 SNEGSKA (reference sequence). Trimming took off 2 bases at V and 0 bases at J, with 17 bases between the two ends. CDR3 in DNA: TGCAGTGCTAGACCCCTCCGACAGGAAAGCTCCTACAATGAGCAGTTCTTC. Residues: CSARPLRQESSYNEQFF.

The chain is built from TRBV7-8 and TRBJ2-7; 9 nucleotides align to TRBD2. Germline V CDR1 and CDR2: SGHVS, FQNEAQ. The CDR3 consists of 12 residues. DNA for the CDR3: TGTGCTACCGGCGGGAGGGCCCTCGAGCAGTACTTC. Translating it yields CATGGRALEQYF. Full variable domain (outside the CDR3, taken from reference TRBV7-8 and TRBJ2-7): GAGVSQSPRYKVAKRGQDVALRCDPISGHVSLFWYQQALGQGPEFLTYFQNEAQLDKSGLPSDRFFAERPEGSVSTLKIQRTQQEDSAVYLCATGGRALEQYFGPGTRLTVT.

This chain joins TRBV12-3 or TRBV12-4 and TRBJ2-3; tentative D call: TRBD1 (5 bases). The CDR3 length is 15 residues. The germline V and J ends were trimmed by 7 bases and 5 bases, with 19 bases remaining between them. This chain's CDR3 is CASTRQGGIVDTQYF. The CDR3 nucleotides are TGTGCCAGCACTCGGCAGGGCGGAATAGTAGATACGCAGTATTTT.

This clonotype was counted many times. The chain is built from TRBV6-5 and TRBJ2-7, with a weak D call TRBD1 (5 bases). This CDR3 contains 15 residues. Germline assignment: CDR1 MNHEY and CDR2 SVGAGI. Trimming removed 8 bases at V and 1 base at J, with 18 bases between. This chain's CDR3 is CASADSGQGSYEQYF. CDR3 nucleotides: TGTGCCAGCGCCGACTCGGGCCAGGGTTCCTACGAGCAGTACTTC.

At least ten counts were recorded for this clonotype. The chain carries TRBV5-5 and TRBJ1-5; a possible D gene is TRBD1 (5 bases). Germline V CDR1 and CDR2: SGHKS, YYEKEE (reference sequence). The CDR3 is made up of 20 amino acids. V lost 3 bases and J lost 1, with 26 bases in between. The CDR3 DNA sequence: TGTGCCAGCAGCTCTGGGCGAGTGGGGCTGAAGGTGGGGAGCAATCAGCCCCAGCATTTT. It translates to CASSSGRVGLKVGSNQPQHF.

This clonotype came up many times. The chain uses TRBV5-4 and TRBJ2-3; weak D call: TRBD1 (5 bases). Trimming removed 0 bases from V and 3 bases from J, with 11 bases in between. This CDR3 comprises 15 residues. In germline, CDR1 is SGHNT, CDR2 YYREEE (reference sequence). The CDR3 region has the DNA TGTGCCAGCAGCTTGGTTGCAGGGTTGACAGATACGCAGTATTTT. This translates into CASSLVAGLTDTQYF.

This clonotype was counted many times. The chain uses TRBV28 and TRBJ1-5, with 11 bases matching TRBD1. V lost 3 bases to trimming and J lost 6 bases; unmatched junction nucleotides: 4. This CDR3 comprises 15 residues. The germline V gene has CDR1 MDHEN and CDR2 SYDVKM. Written as DNA, the CDR3 is TGTGCCAGCAGTTTGTGGGGACAGGGGGTTCAGCCCCAGCATTTT. As protein: CASSLWGQGVQPQHF.

This clonotype was observed at least ten times. This sequence joins TRBV7-2 and TRBJ2-7; D unresolved. The CDR3 contains 13 residues. Germline-derived CDR1 and CDR2 are SGHTA and FQGNSA. The ends were cut back, 11 bases at V and 2 bases at J, with 16 bases in the middle. The chain's CDR3 is CASGHTSTYEQYF. DNA for the CDR3: TGTGCCTCGGGCCATACTTCGACCTACGAGCAGTACTTC.

This clonotype was detected ten times or more. The genes are TRBV7-8 and TRBJ2-5; D is possibly TRBD2 (5 bases). The V gene lost 2 bases and the J gene lost 5 bases, with 9 bases spanning the gap. CDR3 size: 13 residues. CDR1 SGHVS and CDR2 FQNEAQ come from the germline V gene. The CDR3 loop reads CASSLNGGETQYF. The DNA for the CDR3 is TGTGCCAGCAGCTTAAACGGCGGGGAGACCCAGTACTTC.

In the case of this clonotype: A much bigger clone sits one base away, suggesting this may be a read error. The chain recombines TRBV25-1 with TRBJ1-3; D remains ambiguous. The CDR3 consists of 13 residues. In germline, CDR1 is MGHDK, CDR2 SYGVNS. V lost 5 bases, J lost 6 bases, and 11 bases lay in between. The CDR3 spells CASSRNPLNTIYF. The CDR3 DNA is TGTGCCAGCAGTCGGAACCCGTTAAACACCATATATTTT.

In its sample, this clonotype was seen many times. The chain uses TRBV7-2 and TRBJ2-5; the D is unclear. CDR3 length equals 13 residues. Germline V gives CDR1 SGHTA, CDR2 FQGNSA. With 2 bases removed from V and 6 bases from J, the gap between germline ends came to 10 bases. For the CDR3, the DNA is TGTGCCAGCAGCTTAAACGTTGGAAAGACCCAGTACTTC. Translated: CASSLNVGKTQYF.

This clonotype has at least ten counts. The rearrangement uses TRBV7-6 and TRBJ1-1; D remains unclear. The length of the CDR3 is 12 residues. Trimming removed 5 bases from V and 4 bases from J, with 8 bases in between. Germline lookup yields CDR1 SGHVS and CDR2 FNYEAQ. The CDR3 DNA follows: TGTGCCAGCAGCCGAGGGAGCACTGAAGCTTTCTTT. This translates into CASSRGSTEAFF.

CDR3 protein: CGACDLTGKTQYF. CDR3 coding DNA: TGTGGGGCCTGTGATTTGACCGGAAAGACCCAGTACTTC. V gene TRBV24-1 combines with J gene TRBJ2-5, with D unclear. This CDR3 is built from 13 residues. Germline CDR1 is KGHDR and CDR2 is SFDVKD.

This clonotype has ten or more counts. The chain is built from TRBV29-1 and TRBJ2-1; D uncertain. V shed 4 bases and J shed 5 bases, with 18 bases lying between them. The CDR3 runs 15 residues. Germline V gives CDR1 SQVTM, CDR2 ANQGSEA. CDR3 nucleotide sequence: TGCAGCGTTGCTGGTTCTCCAAACAGTAACAATGAGCAGTTCTTC. This codes for CSVAGSPNSNNEQFF.

This clonotype was recorded many times. The chain carries TRBV16 and TRBJ1-1, with a weak D call TRBD1 (5 bases). Trimming cost V 3 bases and J 0 bases, with 17 bases left between them. The CDR3 has 17 residues. In germline, CDR1 is KGHSY, CDR2 FQNENV. The CDR3: CASSHFDSGHMNTEAFF. In DNA form, the CDR3 reads TGTGCCAGCAGCCACTTCGACAGCGGACACATGAACACTGAAGCTTTCTTT.

This clonotype was found many times. The J gene is TRBJ2-3, the V gene TRBV7-8, with 9 nucleotides matching TRBD2. There are 18 residues in the CDR3. The junction had 11 bases not matched to a gene; V was cut back by 1 base and J by 3 bases. Germline V gene sequence: CDR1 SGHVS, CDR2 FQNEAQ. The CDR3 loop is CASSLGGFSAGGTDTQYF. CDR3 bases: TGTGCCAGCAGCTTAGGGGGATTTTCAGCGGGAGGAACAGATACGCAGTATTTT.

This clonotype was recorded at least ten times. The J gene is TRBJ2-1, the V gene TRBV20-1, with a possible D match to TRBD1 (8 bases). Germline V gene data show CDR1 as DFQATT and CDR2 as SNEGSKA (reference sequence). Trimming cost V 4 bases and J 5 bases, with 15 bases left between them. The CDR3 is made up of 14 amino acids. The chain's CDR3 is CSATGGQEHNEQFF. In nucleotides, the CDR3 is TGCAGTGCTACGGGGGGACAGGAACACAATGAGCAGTTCTTC.

This clonotype was detected ten times or more. The chain carries TRBV5-6 and TRBJ1-1, with no clear D. Germline V lookup: CDR1 SGHDT, CDR2 YYEEEE. The CDR3 loop spans 14 amino acids. V dropped 0 bases and J dropped 4 bases, with 10 bases sitting between them. CDR3 sequence reads: CASSLERGGTEAFF. The CDR3 DNA reads as TGTGCCAGCAGCTTGGAACGTGGAGGCACTGAAGCTTTCTTT. Combining the CDR3 with reference TRBV5-6 and TRBJ1-1 gives the whole variable domain DAGVTQSPTHLIKTRGQQVTLRCSPKSGHDTVSWYQQALGQGPQFIFQYYEEEERQRGNFPDRFSGHQFPNYSSELNVNALLLGDSALYLCASSLERGGTEAFFGQGTRLTVV.

This clonotype has ten or more counts. The chain uses TRBV19 and TRBJ2-7; D unresolved. Germline loops: CDR1 LNHDA, CDR2 SQIVND (reference sequence). The ends were cut back, 5 bases at V and 5 bases at J, with 4 bases in the middle. The CDR3 extends over 10 amino acids. CDR3 DNA sequence: TGTGCCAGTAGTGGAGACGAGCAGTACTTC. Protein: CASSGDEQYF.